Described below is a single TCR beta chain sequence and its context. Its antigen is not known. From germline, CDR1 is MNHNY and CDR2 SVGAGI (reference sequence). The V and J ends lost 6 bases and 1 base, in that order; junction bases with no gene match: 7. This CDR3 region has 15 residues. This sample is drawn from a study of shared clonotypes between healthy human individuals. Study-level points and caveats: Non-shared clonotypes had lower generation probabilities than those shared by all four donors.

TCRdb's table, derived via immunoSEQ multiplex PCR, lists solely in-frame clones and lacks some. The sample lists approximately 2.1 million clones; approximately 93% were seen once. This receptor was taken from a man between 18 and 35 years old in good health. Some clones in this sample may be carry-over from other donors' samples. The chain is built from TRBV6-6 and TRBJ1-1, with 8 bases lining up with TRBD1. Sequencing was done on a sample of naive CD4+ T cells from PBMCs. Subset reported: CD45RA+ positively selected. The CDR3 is CASSPRQGKNTEAFF. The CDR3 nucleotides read TGTGCCAGCAGCCCACGACAGGGGAAGAACACTGAAGCTTTCTTT.